This T cell receptor (beta chain) is from a study of control samples from healthy donors and cancer patients. Sequencing used immunoSEQ multiplex PCR; TCRdb keeps in-frame clones, though not all of them. The profile shows about 140,000 clones, around 90% of them singletons. The CDR3 has 14 amino acids. The ends were cut back, 5 bases at V and 4 bases at J, with 15 bases in the middle. Germline V gives CDR1 LNHDA, CDR2 SQIVND (reference sequence). The receptor's source is a man aged 30 to 45 in good health. The sample taken for sequencing was blood. The rearrangement joins TRBV19 to TRBJ2-7, with D possibly matching TRBD1 (6 bases). The CDR3 loop is CASSDRQGQYEQYF. The CDR3 bases are TGTGCCAGTAGTGATAGGCAGGGACAATACGAGCAGTACTTC.